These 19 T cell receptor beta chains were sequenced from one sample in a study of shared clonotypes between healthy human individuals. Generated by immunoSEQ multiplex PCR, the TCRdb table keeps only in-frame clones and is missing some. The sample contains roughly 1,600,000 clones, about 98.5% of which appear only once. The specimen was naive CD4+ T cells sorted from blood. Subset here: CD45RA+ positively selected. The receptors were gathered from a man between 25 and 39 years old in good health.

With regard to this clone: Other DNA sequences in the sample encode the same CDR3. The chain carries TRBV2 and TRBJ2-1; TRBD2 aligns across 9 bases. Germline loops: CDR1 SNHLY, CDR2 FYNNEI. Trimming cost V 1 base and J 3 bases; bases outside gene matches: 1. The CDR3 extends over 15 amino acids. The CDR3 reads CASSEVSGSYNEQFF. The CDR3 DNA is TGTGCCAGCAGTGAAGTTAGCGGGAGCTACAATGAGCAGTTCTTC.

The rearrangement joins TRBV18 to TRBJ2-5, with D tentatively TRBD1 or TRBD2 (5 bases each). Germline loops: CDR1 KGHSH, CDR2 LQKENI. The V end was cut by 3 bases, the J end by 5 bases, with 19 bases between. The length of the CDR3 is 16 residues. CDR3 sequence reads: CASSPVGTSGLETQYF. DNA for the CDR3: TGTGCCAGCTCACCTGTTGGGACCTCCGGGTTGGAGACCCAGTACTTC. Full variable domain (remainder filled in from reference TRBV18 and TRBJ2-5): NAGVMQNPRHLVRRRGQEARLRCSPMKGHSHVYWYRQLPEEGLKFMVYLQKENIIDESGMPKERFSAEFPKEGPSILRIQQVVRGDSAAYFCASSPVGTSGLETQYFGPGTRLLVL.

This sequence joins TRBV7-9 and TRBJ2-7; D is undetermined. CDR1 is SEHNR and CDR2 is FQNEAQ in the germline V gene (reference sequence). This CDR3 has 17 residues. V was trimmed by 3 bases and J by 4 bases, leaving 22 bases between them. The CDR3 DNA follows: TGTGCCAGCAGCTTTTCGCCTAGACAACCTAGACGTTACGAGCAGTACTTC. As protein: CASSFSPRQPRRYEQYF.

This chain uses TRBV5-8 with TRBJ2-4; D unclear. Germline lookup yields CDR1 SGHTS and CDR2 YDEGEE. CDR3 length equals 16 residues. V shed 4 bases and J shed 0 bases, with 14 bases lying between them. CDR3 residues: CASSLLFSLAKNIQYF. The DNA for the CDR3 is TGTGCCAGCAGCCTACTGTTCAGCCTAGCCAAAAACATTCAGTACTTC.

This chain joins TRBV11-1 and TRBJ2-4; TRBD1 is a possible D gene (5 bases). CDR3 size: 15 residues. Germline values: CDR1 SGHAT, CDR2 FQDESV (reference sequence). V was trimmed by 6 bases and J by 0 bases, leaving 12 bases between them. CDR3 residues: CASSPPGLAKNIQYF. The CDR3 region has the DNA TGTGCCAGCAGTCCCCCAGGGCTAGCCAAAAACATTCAGTACTTC. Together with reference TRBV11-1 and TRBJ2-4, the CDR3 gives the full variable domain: EAEVAQSPRYKITEKSQAVAFWCDPISGHATLYWYRQILGQGPELLVQFQDESVVDDSQLPKDRFSAERLKGVDSTLKIQPAELGDSAMYLCASSPPGLAKNIQYFGAGTRLSVL.

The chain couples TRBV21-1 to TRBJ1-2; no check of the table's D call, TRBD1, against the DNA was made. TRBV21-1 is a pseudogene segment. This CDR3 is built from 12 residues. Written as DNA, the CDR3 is TGTGCCAGCAAGCCTCAGGGGTTAGGCTACACCTTC. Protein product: CASKPQGLGYTF.

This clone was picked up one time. The CDR3: CASSLNRVYEQYF. The CDR3 bases are TGTGCCAGCAGCTTAAATAGAGTTTACGAGCAGTACTTC. The V call is TRBV7-2, the J call TRBJ2-7; D not certain. The CDR3 sequence is 13 residues long. Trimming removed 2 bases from V and 4 bases from J, with 9 bases in between. Germline V gene data show CDR1 as SGHTA and CDR2 as FQGNSA.

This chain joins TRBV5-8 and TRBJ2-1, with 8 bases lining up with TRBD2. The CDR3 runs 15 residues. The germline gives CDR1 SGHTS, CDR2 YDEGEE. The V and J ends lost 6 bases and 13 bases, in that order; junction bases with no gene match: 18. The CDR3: CASNRGSGALHRQFF. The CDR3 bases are TGTGCCAGCAACCGGGGTAGCGGGGCCCTCCATAGACAGTTCTTC.

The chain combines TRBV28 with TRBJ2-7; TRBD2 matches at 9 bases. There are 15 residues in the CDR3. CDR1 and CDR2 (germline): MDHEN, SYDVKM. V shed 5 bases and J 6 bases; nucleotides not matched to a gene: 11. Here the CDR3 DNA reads TGTGCCAGCAGTATCTTGTCGGCGGGAGGGGGCGAGCAGTACTTC. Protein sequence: CASSILSAGGGEQYF.

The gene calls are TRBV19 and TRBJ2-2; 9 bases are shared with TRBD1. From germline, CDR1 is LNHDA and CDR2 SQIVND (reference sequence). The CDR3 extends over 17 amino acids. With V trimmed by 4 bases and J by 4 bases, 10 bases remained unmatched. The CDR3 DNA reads TGTGCCAGTAGTAAAGGTTGGGAGGACAGGGGCACCGGGGAGCTGTTTTTT. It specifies CASSKGWEDRGTGELFF.

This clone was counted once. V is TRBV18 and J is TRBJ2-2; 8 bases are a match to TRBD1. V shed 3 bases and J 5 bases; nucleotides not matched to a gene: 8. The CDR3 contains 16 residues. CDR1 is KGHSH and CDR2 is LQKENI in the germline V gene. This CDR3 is CASSPAGTGHTGELFF. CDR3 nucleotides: TGTGCCAGCTCACCCGCCGGGACAGGACATACCGGGGAGCTGTTTTTT.

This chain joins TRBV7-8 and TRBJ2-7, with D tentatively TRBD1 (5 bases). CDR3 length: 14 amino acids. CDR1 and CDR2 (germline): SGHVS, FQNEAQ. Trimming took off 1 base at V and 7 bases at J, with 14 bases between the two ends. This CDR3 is CASSLEGVGREQYF. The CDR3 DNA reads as TGTGCCAGCAGCTTAGAAGGGGTCGGTAGGGAGCAGTACTTC.

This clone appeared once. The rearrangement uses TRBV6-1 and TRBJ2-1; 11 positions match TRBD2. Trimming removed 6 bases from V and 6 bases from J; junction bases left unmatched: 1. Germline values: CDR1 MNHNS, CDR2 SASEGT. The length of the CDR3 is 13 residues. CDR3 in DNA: TGTGCCAGCAGCGGGACTAGCGGCAATGAGCAGTTCTTC. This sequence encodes CASSGTSGNEQFF.

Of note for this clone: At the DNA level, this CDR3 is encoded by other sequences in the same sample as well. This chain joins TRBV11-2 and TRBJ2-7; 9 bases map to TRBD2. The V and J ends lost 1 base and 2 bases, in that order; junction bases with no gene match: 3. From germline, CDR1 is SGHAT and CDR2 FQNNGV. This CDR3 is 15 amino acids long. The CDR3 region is CASSLVASGTYEQYF. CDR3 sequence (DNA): TGTGCCAGCAGCTTAGTGGCTAGCGGGACCTACGAGCAGTACTTC.

CDR3 DNA: TGTGCCAGCAGCACAAAGGGACTAGCGGGAGGCGTGTCGAATGAGCAGTTCTTC. This gives the protein CASSTKGLAGGVSNEQFF. The V and J genes are TRBV9 and TRBJ2-1; 15 bases align to TRBD2. J lost 7 bases, V lost 4 bases, and 12 bases had no gene match. CDR3 size: 18 residues. Germline-derived CDR1 and CDR2 are SGDLS and YYNGEE.

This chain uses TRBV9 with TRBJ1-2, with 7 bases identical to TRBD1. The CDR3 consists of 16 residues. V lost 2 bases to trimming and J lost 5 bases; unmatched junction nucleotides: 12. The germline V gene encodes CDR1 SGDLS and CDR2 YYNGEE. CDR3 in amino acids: CASSVSGTDFGYGYTF. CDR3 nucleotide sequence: TGTGCCAGCAGCGTCTCCGGGACAGATTTTGGGTATGGCTACACCTTC.

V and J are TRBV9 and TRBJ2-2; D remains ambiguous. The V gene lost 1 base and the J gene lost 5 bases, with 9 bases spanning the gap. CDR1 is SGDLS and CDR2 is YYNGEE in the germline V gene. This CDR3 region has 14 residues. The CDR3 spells CASSVLIGTGELFF. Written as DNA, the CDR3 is TGTGCCAGCAGCGTATTAATCGGGACCGGGGAGCTGTTTTTT.

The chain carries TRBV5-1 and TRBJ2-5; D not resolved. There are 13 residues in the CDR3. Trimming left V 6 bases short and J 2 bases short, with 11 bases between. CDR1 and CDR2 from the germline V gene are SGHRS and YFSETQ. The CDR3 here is CASKVHGQETQYF. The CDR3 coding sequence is TGCGCCAGCAAGGTCCACGGACAAGAGACCCAGTACTTC.

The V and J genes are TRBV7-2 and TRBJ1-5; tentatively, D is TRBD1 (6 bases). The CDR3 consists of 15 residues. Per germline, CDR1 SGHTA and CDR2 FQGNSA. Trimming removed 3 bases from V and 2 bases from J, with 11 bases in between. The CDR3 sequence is CASSLGGGRNQPQHF. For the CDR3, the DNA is TGTGCCAGCAGCTTGGGCGGGGGGCGCAATCAGCCCCAGCATTTT. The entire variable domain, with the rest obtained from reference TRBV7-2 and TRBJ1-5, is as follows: GAGVSQSPSNKVTEKGKDVELRCDPISGHTALYWYRQSLGQGLEFLIYFQGNSAPDKSGLPSDRFSAERTGGSVSTLTIQRTQQEDSAVYLCASSLGGGRNQPQHFGDGTRLSIL.